The 10 T cell receptor beta chains presented below share a single source sample, sequenced in a study of cytomegalovirus exposure and HLA in healthy donors. PCR used 60 Vbeta primers and 13 Jbeta primers. TCRdb's table, derived via immunoSEQ multiplex PCR, lists solely in-frame clones and lacks some. The profile covers around 94,000 clones, with about 81% appearing a single time and 2.1% taken by the ten largest. The sample was PBMCs. These receptors originate from a man in his late teens or twenties in good health and CMV-seronegative.

This rearrangement joins TRBV5-1 to TRBJ2-5; 10 nucleotides line up with TRBD1. CDR1 is SGHRS, CDR2 YFSETQ, per germline. J gave up 1 base and V 0 bases, and 12 bases lay outside the gene matches. This CDR3 is built from 19 residues. The CDR3 loop is CASSLAGWDRGRVQETQYF. DNA for the CDR3: TGCGCCAGCAGCTTGGCGGGATGGGACAGGGGACGGGTCCAAGAGACCCAGTACTTC.

J is TRBJ1-5 and V is TRBV30; a possible D gene is TRBD1 (5 bases). CDR1 is GTSNPN, CDR2 SVGIG, per germline (reference sequence). V was pared by 3 bases and J by 9 bases, with 15 bases between. This CDR3 is 13 amino acids long. CDR3: CAWRAGPKGPQHF. The CDR3 coding sequence is TGTGCCTGGAGGGCAGGGCCTAAGGGGCCCCAGCATTTT.

The chain carries TRBV5-1 and TRBJ2-2; 7 positions agree with TRBD2. The V gene end was trimmed by 0 bases and the J gene end by 4 bases; junction bases not matched to a gene: 6. Germline V gene sequence: CDR1 SGHRS, CDR2 YFSETQ. CDR3 length: 16 residues. DNA of the CDR3: TGCGCCAGCAGCTTGGTTGCGGGAGAGGGCACCGGGGAGCTGTTTTTT. Translating it yields CASSLVAGEGTGELFF.

J is TRBJ2-7 and V is TRBV19, with 7 bases matching TRBD1. This CDR3 is 15 amino acids long. CDR1 LNHDA and CDR2 SQIVND come from the germline V gene (reference sequence). With 5 bases clipped from V and 0 bases from J, the junction kept 7 bases outside the gene matches. For the CDR3, the DNA is TGTGCCAGTAGTCCCCGGGGACAGCTCTCCTACGAGCAGTACTTC. This encodes CASSPRGQLSYEQYF.

Comments on this clone: Within the sample, other DNA sequences also encode this same CDR3. The CDR3 region is CASSLRETQYF. Here the CDR3 DNA reads TGTGCCAGCAGTTTGAGGGAGACCCAGTACTTC. The rearrangement uses TRBV28 and TRBJ2-5; D gene uncertain. This CDR3 region has 11 residues. Trimming left V 3 bases short and J 5 bases short, with 4 bases between. Germline CDR1 MDHEN, CDR2 SYDVKM.

This rearrangement joins TRBV9 to TRBJ2-1; 12 bases agree with TRBD2. This CDR3 contains 23 residues. CDR1 is SGDLS and CDR2 is YYNGEE in the germline V gene. Losses at the gene ends were 1 base for V and 0 bases for J; bases not matched to a gene: 20. The CDR3 region is CASSVLDLIPSSGRESSYNEQFF. The CDR3 DNA reads TGTGCCAGCAGCGTATTGGACCTGATTCCGTCTAGCGGGAGGGAAAGCTCCTACAATGAGCAGTTCTTC.

This clone has a single count. The V gene is TRBV6-5, the J gene TRBJ2-2; the D gene is possibly TRBD1 (6 bases). Germline CDR1 reads MNHEY; CDR2 reads SVGAGI. V dropped 2 bases and J dropped 3 bases, with 7 bases sitting between them. The CDR3 is 14 amino acids. The CDR3 nucleotides read TGTGCCAGCAGTTACAGGGGGTACACCGGGGAGCTGTTTTTT. This encodes CASSYRGYTGELFF.

This chain connects TRBV5-1 to TRBJ1-3, with D possibly TRBD1 on 5 matching bases. V was clipped by 0 bases and J by 2 bases, with 6 bases between them. This CDR3 has 14 residues. CDR1 and CDR2 (germline): SGHRS, YFSETQ. CDR3 in amino acids: CASSLAGTGNTIYF. CDR3 DNA sequence: TGCGCCAGCAGCTTGGCAGGGACTGGAAACACCATATATTTT.

The chain carries TRBV7-9 and TRBJ2-7, with 9 bases identical to TRBD2. V was clipped by 3 bases and J by 6 bases; unmatched bases: 3. This CDR3 has 13 amino acids. Germline CDR1 SEHNR, CDR2 FQNEAQ (reference sequence). CDR3: CASSLSGRLEQYF. CDR3 in DNA: TGTGCCAGCAGCTTGAGCGGGAGGCTCGAGCAGTACTTC.

This chain links TRBV27 with TRBJ2-3; 9 bases fit TRBD2. The V segment lost 0 bases and the J segment 6 bases; nucleotides outside the gene matches: 4. The V gene's germline CDR1 is MNHEY and CDR2 SMNVEV (reference sequence). CDR3 length equals 15 residues. Here the CDR3 DNA reads TGTGCCAGCAGTTTATCTAGCGGGAGCCGGGATACGCAGTATTTT. Its protein is CASSLSSGSRDTQYF.